The 2 T cell receptor beta chains listed next were all sequenced from one sample in a study of regulatory T cells in long-lasting Graves disease. Library construction for TCR beta used iRepertoire HTBI primers and Arm-PCR of CDR3 regions. TCRdb re-analysed the multiplex PCR reads in MiXCR, keeping a single row per CDR3 protein. The data show roughly 500,000 distinct CDR3 sequences, around a fifth seen once. Time point given: persistent/refractory GD, antithyroid drugs over 5 years with positive TRAb. PBMC-derived RNA was used for the TCR library. Here the sequenced sample was peripheral blood mononuclear cells (PBMCs), taken when the disease was refractory, from a patient treated with antithyroid drugs. These TCRs come from a female donor with Graves disease.

Concerning this clonotype itself: A read error is likely, as this CDR3 ends without the conserved phenylalanine or tryptophan. No DNA is shown, since the ends of the CDR3 on it are uncertain; the CDR3 is the one TCRdb lists. CDR3 region: CASSYPPH. The chain has TRBV6-5 and TRBJ1-1; TRBD1 was called by the table and not checked on the DNA. Germline V gene sequence: CDR1 MNHEY, CDR2 SVGAGI. The CDR3 length equals 8 residues, ends included.

This clonotype was seen ten or more times. The J gene is TRBJ1-5, the V gene TRBV7-2; tentatively, D is TRBD1 (5 bases). V was pared by 5 bases and J by 4 bases, with 9 bases between. This CDR3 spans 13 amino acids. From germline, CDR1 is SGHTA and CDR2 FQGNSA. This CDR3 is CASSQGKNQPQHF. CDR3 nucleotide sequence: TGTGCCAGCAGCCAGGGAAAGAATCAGCCCCAGCATTTT.